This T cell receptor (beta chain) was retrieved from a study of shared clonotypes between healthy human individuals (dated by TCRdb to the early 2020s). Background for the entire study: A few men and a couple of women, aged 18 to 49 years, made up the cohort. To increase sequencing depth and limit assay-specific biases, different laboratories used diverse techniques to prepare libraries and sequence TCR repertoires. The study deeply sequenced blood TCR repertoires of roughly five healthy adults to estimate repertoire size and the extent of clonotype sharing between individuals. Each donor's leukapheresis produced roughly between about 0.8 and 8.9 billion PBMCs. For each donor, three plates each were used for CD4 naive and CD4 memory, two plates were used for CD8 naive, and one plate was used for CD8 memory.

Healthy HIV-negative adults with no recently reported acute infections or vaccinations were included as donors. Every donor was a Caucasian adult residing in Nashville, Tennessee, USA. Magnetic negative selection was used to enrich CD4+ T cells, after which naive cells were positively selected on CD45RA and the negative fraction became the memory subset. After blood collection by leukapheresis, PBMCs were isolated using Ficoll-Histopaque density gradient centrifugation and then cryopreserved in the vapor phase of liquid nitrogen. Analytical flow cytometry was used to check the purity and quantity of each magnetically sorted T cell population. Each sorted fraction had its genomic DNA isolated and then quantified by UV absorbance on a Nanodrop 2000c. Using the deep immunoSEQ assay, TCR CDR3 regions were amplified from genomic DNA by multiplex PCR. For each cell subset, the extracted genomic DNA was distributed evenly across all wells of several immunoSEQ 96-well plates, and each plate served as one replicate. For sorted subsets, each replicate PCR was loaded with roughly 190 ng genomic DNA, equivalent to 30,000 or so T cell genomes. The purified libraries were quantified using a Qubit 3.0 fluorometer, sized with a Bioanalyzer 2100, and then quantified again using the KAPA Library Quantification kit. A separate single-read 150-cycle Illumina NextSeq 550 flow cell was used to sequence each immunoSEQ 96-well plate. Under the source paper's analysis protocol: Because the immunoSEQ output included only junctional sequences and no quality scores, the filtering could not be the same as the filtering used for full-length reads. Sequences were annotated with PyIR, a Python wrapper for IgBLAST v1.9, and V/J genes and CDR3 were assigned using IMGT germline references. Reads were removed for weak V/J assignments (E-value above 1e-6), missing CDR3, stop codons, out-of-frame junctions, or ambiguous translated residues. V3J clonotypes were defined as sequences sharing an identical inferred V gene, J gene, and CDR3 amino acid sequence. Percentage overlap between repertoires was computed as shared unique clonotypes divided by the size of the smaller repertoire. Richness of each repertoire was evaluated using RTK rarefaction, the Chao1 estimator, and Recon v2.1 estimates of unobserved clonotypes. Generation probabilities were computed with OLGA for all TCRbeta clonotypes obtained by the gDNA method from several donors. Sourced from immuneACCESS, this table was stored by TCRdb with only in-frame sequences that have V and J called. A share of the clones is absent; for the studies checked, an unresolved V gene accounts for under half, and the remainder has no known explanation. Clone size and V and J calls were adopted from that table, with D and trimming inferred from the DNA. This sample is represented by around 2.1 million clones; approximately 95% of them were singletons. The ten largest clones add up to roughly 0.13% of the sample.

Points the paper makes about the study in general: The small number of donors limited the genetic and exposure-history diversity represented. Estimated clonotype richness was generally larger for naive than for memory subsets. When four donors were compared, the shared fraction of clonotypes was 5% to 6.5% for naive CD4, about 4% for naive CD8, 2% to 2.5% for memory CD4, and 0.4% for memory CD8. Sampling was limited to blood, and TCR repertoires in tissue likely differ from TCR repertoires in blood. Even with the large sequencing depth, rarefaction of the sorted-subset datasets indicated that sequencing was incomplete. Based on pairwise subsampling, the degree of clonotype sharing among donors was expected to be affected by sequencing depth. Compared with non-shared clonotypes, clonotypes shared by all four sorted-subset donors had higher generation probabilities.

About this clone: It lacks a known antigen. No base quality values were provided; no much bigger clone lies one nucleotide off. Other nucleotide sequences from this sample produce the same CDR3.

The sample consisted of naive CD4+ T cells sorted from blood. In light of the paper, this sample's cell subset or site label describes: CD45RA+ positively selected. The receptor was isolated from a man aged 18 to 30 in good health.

The CDR3 sequence is CASSLTANTEAFF. The DNA sequence is TGCGCCAGCAGCTTGACAGCTAACACTGAAGCTTTCTTT. The chain uses TRBV5-1 and TRBJ1-1, with the D gene not confidently named. The CDR3 has 13 amino acids, counting the end cysteine and phenylalanine. The sequence is cut down to CDR3 DNA, 39 bases in frame from base 1. CDR1 and CDR2 are read off the germline V gene as SGHRS and YFSETQ. V is clipped by 1 base and J by 2 bases, and the sequence between their germline boundaries is 6 bases long.